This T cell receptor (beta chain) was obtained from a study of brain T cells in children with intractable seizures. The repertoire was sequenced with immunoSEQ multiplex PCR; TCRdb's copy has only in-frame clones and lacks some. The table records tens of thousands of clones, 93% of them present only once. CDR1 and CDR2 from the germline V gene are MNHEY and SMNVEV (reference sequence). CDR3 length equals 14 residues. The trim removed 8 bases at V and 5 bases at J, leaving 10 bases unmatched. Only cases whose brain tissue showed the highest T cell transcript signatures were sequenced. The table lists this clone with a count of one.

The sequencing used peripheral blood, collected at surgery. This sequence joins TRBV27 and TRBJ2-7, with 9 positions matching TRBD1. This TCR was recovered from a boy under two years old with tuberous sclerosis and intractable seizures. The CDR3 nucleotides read TGTGCCAGCGGATCCGGGACAGGGTTCCACGAGCAGTACTTC. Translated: CASGSGTGFHEQYF.